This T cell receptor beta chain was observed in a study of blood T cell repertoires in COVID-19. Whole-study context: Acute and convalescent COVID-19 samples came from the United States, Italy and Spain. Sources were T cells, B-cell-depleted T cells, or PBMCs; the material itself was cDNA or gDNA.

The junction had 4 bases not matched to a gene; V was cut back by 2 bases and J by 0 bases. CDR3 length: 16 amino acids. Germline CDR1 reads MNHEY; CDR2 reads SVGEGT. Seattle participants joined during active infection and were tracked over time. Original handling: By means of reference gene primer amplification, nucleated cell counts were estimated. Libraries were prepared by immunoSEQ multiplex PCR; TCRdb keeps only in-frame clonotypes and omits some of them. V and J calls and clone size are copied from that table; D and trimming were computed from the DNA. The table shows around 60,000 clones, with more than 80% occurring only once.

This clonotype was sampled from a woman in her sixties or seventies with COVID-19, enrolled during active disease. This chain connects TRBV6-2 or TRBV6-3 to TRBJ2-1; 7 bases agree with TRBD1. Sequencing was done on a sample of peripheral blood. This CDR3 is CASSYPGTVSYNEQFF. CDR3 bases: TGTGCCAGCAGTTACCCCGGGACAGTCTCCTACAATGAGCAGTTCTTC.